Described below is a single T cell receptor beta chain sequence and its context. The record originates from a study of cytomegalovirus exposure and HLA in healthy donors. The PCR ran on 60 Vbeta and 13 Jbeta primers. Per the authors' pipeline: It was a later analysis that counted about 80 million unique TCR beta chains, of which some 9.9 million were shared. This table comes from immunoSEQ multiplex PCR, and its TCRdb copy is limited to in-frame clones, with some not included. V, J and clone size reflect that table, while D and trimming were determined from the DNA. The sample holds about 140,000 clones, roughly four fifths seen once. The donors were healthy bone marrow donors. What was sequenced was PBMCs. This receptor was taken from a female donor in good health and CMV-seronegative.

CDR3 amino acids: CASSDRGNQPQHF. CDR3 sequence (DNA): TGTGCCAGCAGTGACCGGGGCAATCAGCCCCAGCATTTT. The chain employs TRBV25-1 and TRBJ1-5, with no clear D. CDR1 and CDR2 (germline): MGHDK, SYGVNS. Deletions cut 3 bases from V and 2 bases from J, with 5 bases between. The CDR3 has 13 residues.